This entry describes one TCR beta chain. Its antigen is currently unknown. Germline V gene data show CDR1 as SNHLY and CDR2 as FYNNEI. Trimming took off 6 bases at V and 0 bases at J, with 15 bases between the two ends. This CDR3 has 15 residues. This record comes from a study of T cell repertoires in cytomegalovirus infection. Study overall: Through public TCR beta signatures, both CMV infection and matching HLA type were indicated. Study-wide results and caveats: The study found HLA-C-restricted CMV-specific TCR beta clonotypes dominating the ex vivo response. Cumulative frequency (of public TCR beta family members) identified carriers of CMV plus the relevant HLA.

TCRdb passed the reads through MiXCR, listing each CDR3 protein once. Among hundreds of thousands of distinct CDR3 sequences listed, 30% to 35% were seen once. The material sequenced was cultured PBMCs, taken from culture after CMV antigen stimulation. The rearrangement joins TRBV2 to TRBJ2-7; no reliable D call. The TCR was taken from a human donor in good health (CMV status not recorded). Some clones in this sample may be carry-over from other donors' samples. CDR3 sequence: CASSVAFINSYEQYF. The CDR3 DNA reads TGTGCCAGCAGCGTTGCTTTTATTAACTCCTACGAGCAGTACTTC.